This TCR beta chain was retrieved from a study of blood T cell repertoires in COVID-19. Study as a whole: The samples span acute and convalescent COVID-19 from the United States, Italy and Spain. PBMCs, B-cell-depleted T cells, or T cells were the source of the cDNA or gDNA that made up the material.

The CDR3 extends over 16 amino acids. Germline CDR1 is SGDLS and CDR2 is YYNGEE. V was trimmed by 0 bases and J by 1 base, leaving 10 bases between them. Authors' data handling: Quantification of nucleated cells was approximated via reference gene primer amplification. The method was immunoSEQ multiplex PCR; TCRdb's version includes in-frame clones alone and lacks a portion of them. V, J and clone size reflect that table, while D and trimming were determined from the DNA. The data show more than 90,000 clones, roughly nine tenths seen once. The chain employs TRBV9 and TRBJ2-2; possible D gene TRBD2, 6 bases. What was sequenced was peripheral blood. The receptor comes from a man between 65 and 80 years old who had recovered from COVID-19. In nucleotides, the CDR3 is TGTGCCAGCAGCGTAGACCCGGGAGTGAACACCGGGGAGCTGTTTTTT. Amino acid sequence: CASSVDPGVNTGELFF.